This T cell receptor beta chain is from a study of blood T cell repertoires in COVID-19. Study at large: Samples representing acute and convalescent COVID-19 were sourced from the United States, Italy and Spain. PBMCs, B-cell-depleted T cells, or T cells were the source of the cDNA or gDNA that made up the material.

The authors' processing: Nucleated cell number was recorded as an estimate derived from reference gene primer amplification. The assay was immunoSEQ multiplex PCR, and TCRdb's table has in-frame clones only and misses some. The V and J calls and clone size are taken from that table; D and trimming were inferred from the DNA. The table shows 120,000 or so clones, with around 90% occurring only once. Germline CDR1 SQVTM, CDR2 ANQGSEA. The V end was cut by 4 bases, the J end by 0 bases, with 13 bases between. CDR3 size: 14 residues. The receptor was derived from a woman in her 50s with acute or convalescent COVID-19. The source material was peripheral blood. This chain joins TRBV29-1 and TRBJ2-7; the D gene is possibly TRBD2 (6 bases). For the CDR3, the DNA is TGCAGCGTTGTGGACTATCCCTTCTCCTACGAGCAGTACTTC. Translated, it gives CSVVDYPFSYEQYF.